This T cell receptor beta chain came from a study of T cells after yellow fever vaccination. By 5'RACE template switching, TCR cDNA was produced, with a universal primer site and UMIs added in the process. TCRdb used MiXCR to reprocess the 5' RACE reads, holding one entry per CDR3 protein. The data hold under 600,000 distinct CDR3 sequences, with around an eighth observed a single time. This sequence originates from a man between 25 and 39 years old who received the YFV17D yellow fever vaccine. The material sequenced was PBMCs, taken on the day of the yellow fever booster vaccination.

The CDR3 is CASSLSSPPNEQFF. CDR3 bases: TGTGCCAGCAGTTTATCCAGCCCGCCCAATGAGCAGTTCTTC. The genes are TRBV28 and TRBJ2-1; D unclear. CDR3 length: 14 amino acids. The germline V and J ends were trimmed by 1 base and 6 bases, with 10 bases remaining between them. Germline V gene data show CDR1 as MDHEN and CDR2 as SYDVKM.